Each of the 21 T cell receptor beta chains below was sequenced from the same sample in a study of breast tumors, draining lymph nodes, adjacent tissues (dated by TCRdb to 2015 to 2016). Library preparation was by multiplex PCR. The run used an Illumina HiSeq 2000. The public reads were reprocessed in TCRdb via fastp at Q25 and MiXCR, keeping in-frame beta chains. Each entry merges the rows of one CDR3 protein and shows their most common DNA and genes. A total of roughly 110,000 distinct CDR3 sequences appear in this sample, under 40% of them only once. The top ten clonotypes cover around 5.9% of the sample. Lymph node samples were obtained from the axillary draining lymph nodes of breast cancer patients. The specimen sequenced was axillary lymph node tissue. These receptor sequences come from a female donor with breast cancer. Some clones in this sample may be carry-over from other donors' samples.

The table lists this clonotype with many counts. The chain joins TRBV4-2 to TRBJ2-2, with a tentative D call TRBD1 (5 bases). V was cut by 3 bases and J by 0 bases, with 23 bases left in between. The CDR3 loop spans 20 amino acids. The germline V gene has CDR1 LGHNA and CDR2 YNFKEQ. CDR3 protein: CASSQDTTLWTPSNTGELFF. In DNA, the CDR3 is TGTGCCAGCAGCCAGGATACGACCTTATGGACACCCTCGAACACCGGGGAGCTGTTTTTT.

CDR3 sequence reads: CASSLLGGSDTGELFF. CDR3 sequence (DNA): TGTGCCAGCAGCTTATTGGGCGGGAGTGACACCGGGGAGCTGTTTTTT. The chain recombines TRBV7-6 with TRBJ2-2; 7 bases match TRBD2. The germline V gene encodes CDR1 SGHVS and CDR2 FNYEAQ. V lost 2 bases, J lost 3 bases, and 6 bases stayed unmatched. The CDR3 runs 16 residues.

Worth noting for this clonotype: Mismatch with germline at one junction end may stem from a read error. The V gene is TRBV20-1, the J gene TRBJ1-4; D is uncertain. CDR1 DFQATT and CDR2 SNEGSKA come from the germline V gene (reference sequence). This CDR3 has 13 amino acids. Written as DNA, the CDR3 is TGCAGTGCTAGTCGTCGGGAAAGTGAAATACTGTTTTTT. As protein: CSASRRESEILFF.

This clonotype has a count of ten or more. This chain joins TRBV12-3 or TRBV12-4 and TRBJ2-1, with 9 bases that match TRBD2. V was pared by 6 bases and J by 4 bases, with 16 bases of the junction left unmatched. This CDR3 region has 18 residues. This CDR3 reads CASRSGRVGLALYNEQFF. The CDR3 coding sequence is TGTGCCAGCAGGAGCGGGCGTGTGGGACTAGCCCTATACAATGAGCAGTTCTTC.

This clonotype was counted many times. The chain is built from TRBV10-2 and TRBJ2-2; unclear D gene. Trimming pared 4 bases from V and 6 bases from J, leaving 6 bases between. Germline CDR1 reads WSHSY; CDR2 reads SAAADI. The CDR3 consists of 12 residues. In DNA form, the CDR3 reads TGCGCCAGCAGTGGTCTTGCCGGGGAGCTGTTTTTT. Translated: CASSGLAGELFF.

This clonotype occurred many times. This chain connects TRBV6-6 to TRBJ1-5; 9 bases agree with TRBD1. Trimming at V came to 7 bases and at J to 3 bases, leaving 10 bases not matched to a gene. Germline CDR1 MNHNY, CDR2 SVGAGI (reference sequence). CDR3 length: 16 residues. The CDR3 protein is CASTTGDRDNNQPQHF. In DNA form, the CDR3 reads TGTGCCAGCACGACTGGGGACAGGGACAACAATCAGCCCCAGCATTTT.

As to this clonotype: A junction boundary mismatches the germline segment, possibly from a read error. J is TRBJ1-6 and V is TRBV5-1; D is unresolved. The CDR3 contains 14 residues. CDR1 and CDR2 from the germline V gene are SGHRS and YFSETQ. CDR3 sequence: CASSTETGNSPLHF. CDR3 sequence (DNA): TGCGCCAGCAGCACCGAGACGGGAAATTCCCCCCTCCACTTT. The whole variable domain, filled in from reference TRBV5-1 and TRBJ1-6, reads KAGVTQTPRYLIKTRGQQVTLSCSPISGHRSVSWYQQTPGQGLQFLFEYFSETQRNKGNFPGRFSGRQFSNSRSEMNVSTLELGDSALYLCASSTETGNSPLHFGNGTRLTVT.

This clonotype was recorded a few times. CDR3 region: CASSSRGSEAFF. The CDR3 DNA sequence: TGTGCCAGCAGCTCCCGGGGGTCTGAAGCTTTCTTT. This rearrangement joins TRBV9 to TRBJ1-1, with a possible D match to TRBD1 (5 bases). Trimming took 4 bases from V and 6 from J, leaving 10 bases between them. CDR3 length equals 12 residues. CDR1 and CDR2 (germline): SGDLS, YYNGEE. Variable domain in full (rest from reference TRBV9 and TRBJ1-1): DSGVTQTPKHLITATGQRVTLRCSPRSGDLSVYWYQQSLDQGLQFLIQYYNGEERAKGNILERFSAQQFPDLHSELNLSSLELGDSALYFCASSSRGSEAFFGQGTRLTVV.

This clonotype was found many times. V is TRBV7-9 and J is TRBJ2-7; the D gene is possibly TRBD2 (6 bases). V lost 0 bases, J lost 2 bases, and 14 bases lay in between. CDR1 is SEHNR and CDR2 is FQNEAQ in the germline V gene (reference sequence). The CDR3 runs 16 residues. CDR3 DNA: TGTGCCAGCAGCTTAGCGACCGGGACTTTCGCCTACGAGCAGTACTTC. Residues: CASSLATGTFAYEQYF.

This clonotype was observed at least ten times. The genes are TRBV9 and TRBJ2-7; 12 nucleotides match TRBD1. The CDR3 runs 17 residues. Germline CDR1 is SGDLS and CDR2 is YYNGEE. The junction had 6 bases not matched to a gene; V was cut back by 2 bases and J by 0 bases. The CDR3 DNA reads TGTGCCAGCAGCGTGGGACAGGGGGCCCGAAGCTCCTACGAGCAGTACTTC. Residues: CASSVGQGARSSYEQYF.

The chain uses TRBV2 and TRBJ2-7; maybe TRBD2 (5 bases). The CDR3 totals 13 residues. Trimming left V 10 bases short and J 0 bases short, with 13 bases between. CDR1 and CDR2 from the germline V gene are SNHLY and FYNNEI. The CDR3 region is CANAKRSSYEQYF. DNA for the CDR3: TGTGCCAACGCGAAGCGGAGCTCCTACGAGCAGTACTTC.

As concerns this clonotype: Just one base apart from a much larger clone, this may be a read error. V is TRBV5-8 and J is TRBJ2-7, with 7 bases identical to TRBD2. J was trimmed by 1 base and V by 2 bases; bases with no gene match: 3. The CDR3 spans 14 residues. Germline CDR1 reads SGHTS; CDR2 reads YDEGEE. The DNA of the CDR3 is TGTGCCAGCAGCTTCCTAGCGGCGTCCTACGAGCAGTACTTC. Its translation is CASSFLAASYEQYF.

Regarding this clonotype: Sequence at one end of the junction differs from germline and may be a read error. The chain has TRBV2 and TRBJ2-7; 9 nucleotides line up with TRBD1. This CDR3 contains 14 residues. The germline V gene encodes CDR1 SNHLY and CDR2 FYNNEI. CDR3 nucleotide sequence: TGTGTCAGCATCGGGACAGGGAGCTCCTACGAGCAGCACTTC. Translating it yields CVSIGTGSSYEQHF.

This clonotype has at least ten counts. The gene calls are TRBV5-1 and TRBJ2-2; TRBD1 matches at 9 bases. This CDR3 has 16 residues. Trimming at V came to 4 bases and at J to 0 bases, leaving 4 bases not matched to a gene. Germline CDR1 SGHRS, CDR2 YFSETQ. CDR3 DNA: TGCGCCAGCAGCCAGACAGGGGGAACGAACACCGGGGAGCTGTTTTTT. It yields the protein CASSQTGGTNTGELFF.

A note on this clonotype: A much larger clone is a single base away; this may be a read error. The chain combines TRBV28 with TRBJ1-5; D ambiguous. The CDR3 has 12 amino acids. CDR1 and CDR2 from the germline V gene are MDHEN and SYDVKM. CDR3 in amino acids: CACSFQVTAQHF. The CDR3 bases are TGTGCCTGCAGTTTTCAGGTTACGGCCCAGCATTTT.

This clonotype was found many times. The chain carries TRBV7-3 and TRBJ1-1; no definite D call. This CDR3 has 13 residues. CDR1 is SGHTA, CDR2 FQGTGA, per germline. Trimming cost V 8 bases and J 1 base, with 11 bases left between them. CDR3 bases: TGTGCCAGCCTCAGGCGACCGAACACTGAAGCTTTCTTT. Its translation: CASLRRPNTEAFF.

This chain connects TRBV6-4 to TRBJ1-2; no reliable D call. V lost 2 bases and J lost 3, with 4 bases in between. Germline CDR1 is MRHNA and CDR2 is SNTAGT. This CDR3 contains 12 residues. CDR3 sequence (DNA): TGTGCCAGCAGTGACGGATACTATGGCTACACCTTC. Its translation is CASSDGYYGYTF.

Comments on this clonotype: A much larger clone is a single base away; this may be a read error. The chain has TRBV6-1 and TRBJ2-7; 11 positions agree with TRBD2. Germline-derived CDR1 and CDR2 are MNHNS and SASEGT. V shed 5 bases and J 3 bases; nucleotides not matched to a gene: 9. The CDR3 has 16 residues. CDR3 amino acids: CASSQGILAGGYEQYF. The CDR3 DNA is TGTGCCAGCAGTCAAGGAATCCTAGCGGGAGGCTACGAGCAGTACTTC.

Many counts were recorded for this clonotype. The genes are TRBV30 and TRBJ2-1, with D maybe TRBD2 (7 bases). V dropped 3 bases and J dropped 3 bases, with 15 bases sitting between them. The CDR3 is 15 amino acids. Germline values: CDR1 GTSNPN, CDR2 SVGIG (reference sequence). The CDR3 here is CAWSATRGGYNEQFF. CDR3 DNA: TGTGCCTGGAGCGCGACTAGGGGGGGCTACAATGAGCAGTTCTTC.

The CDR3 spells CASSLTGASGRVAQYF. DNA for the CDR3: TGTGCCAGCAGTCTGACAGGGGCTAGCGGGAGGGTGGCGCAGTATTTT. The chain joins TRBV28 to TRBJ2-3; 12 bases are a match to TRBD2. The CDR3 totals 16 residues. V shed 5 bases and J 10 bases; nucleotides not matched to a gene: 13. CDR1 and CDR2 (germline): MDHEN, SYDVKM.

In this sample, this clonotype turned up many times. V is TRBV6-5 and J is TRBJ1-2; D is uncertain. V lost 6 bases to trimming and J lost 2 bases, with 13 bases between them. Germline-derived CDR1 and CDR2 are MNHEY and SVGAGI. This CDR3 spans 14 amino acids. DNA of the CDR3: TGTGCCAGCAGGAGCAGTGGGGAAAACTATGGCTACACCTTC. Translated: CASRSSGENYGYTF.